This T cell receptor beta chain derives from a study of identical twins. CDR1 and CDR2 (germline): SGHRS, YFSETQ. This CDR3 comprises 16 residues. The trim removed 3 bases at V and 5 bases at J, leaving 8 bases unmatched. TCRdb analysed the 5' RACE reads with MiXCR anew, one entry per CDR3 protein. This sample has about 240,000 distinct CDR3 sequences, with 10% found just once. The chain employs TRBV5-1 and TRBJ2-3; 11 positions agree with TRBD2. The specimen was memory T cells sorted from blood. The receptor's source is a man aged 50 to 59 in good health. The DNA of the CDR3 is TGCGCCAGCAGCTCGCTGACTAGCGGGGTAGGAGATACGCAGTATTTT. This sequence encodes CASSSLTSGVGDTQYF.